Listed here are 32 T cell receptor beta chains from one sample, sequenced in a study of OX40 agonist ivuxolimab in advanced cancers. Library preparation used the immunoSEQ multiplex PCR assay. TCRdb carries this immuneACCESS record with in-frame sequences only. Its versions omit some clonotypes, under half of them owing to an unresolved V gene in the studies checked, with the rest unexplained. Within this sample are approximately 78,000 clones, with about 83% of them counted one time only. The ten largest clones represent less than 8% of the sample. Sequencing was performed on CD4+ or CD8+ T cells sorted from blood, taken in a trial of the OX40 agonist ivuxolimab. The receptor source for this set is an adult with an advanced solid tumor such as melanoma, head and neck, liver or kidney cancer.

As DNA, the CDR3 is TGTGCCAGCAGCTTACTAGGCAACACAGATACGCAGTATTTT. Protein: CASSLLGNTDTQYF. The chain is built from TRBV5-6 and TRBJ2-3; weak D call: TRBD2 (5 bases). Germline V gene data show CDR1 as SGHDT and CDR2 as YYEEEE. Trimming stripped 2 bases from V and 2 bases from J, with 9 bases between. This CDR3 region has 14 residues.

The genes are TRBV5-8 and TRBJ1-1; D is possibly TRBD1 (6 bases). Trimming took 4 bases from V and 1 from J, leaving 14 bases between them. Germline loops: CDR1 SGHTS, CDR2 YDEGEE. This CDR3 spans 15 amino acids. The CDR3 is CASSKTQGANTEAFF. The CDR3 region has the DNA TGTGCCAGCAGCAAAACACAGGGCGCGAACACTGAAGCTTTCTTT.

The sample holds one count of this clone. The CDR3 DNA sequence: TGTGCCAGCAGTCGCGAGACTAGCGGCTACGAGCAGTACTTC. This encodes CASSRETSGYEQYF. V and J are TRBV27 and TRBJ2-7; TRBD2 agrees at 9 bases. The CDR3 loop spans 14 amino acids. J gave up 3 bases and V 5 bases, and 5 bases lay outside the gene matches. From germline, CDR1 is MNHEY and CDR2 SMNVEV (reference sequence).

The CDR3 region has the DNA TGTGCCAGCAGCTACCGGACAGGGGGCAATGAGCAGTTCTTC. This encodes CASSYRTGGNEQFF. The J gene is TRBJ2-1, the V gene TRBV7-2; 10 nucleotides line up with TRBD1. V lost 4 bases to trimming and J lost 6 bases; unmatched junction nucleotides: 3. There are 14 residues in the CDR3. Germline V gene data show CDR1 as SGHTA and CDR2 as FQGNSA.

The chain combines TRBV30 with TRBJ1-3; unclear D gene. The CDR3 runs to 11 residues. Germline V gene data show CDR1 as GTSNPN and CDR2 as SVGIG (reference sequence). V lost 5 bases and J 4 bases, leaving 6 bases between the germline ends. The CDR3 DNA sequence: TGTGCCTGGGAAACGGGAAACACCATATATTTT. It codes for CAWETGNTIYF.

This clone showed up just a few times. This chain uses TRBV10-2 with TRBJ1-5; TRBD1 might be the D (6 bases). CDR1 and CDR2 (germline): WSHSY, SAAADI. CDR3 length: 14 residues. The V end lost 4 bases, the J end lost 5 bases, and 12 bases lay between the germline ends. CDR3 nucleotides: TGCGCCAGCAGTGGGTTGGCAGGGGATCAGCCCCAGCATTTT. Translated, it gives CASSGLAGDQPQHF.

The DNA of the CDR3 is TGTGCCAGCAGCCAAGACTTCGGGCGCGCCAATGGCTACACCTTC. Amino acid sequence: CASSQDFGRANGYTF. The chain recombines TRBV14 with TRBJ1-2; D remains ambiguous. The CDR3 has 15 residues. Germline CDR1 and CDR2: SGHDN and FVKESK. Trimming took off 0 bases at V and 6 bases at J, with 14 bases between the two ends.

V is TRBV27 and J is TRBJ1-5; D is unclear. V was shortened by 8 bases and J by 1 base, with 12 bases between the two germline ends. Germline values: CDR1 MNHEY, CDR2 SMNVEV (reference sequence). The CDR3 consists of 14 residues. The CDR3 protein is CASAPQGSNQPQHF. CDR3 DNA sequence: TGTGCCAGCGCCCCTCAAGGCAGCAATCAGCCCCAGCATTTT.

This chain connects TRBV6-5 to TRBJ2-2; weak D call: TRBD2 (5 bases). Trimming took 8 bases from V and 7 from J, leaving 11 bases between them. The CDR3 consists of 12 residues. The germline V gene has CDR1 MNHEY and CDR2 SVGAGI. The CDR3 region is CASGRTGGELFF. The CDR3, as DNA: TGTGCCAGCGGGAGAACGGGCGGGGAGCTGTTTTTT.

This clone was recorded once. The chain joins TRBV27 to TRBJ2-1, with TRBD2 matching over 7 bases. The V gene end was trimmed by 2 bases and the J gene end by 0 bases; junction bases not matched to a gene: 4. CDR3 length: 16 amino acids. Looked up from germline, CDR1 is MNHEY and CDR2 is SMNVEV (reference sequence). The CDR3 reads CASSLGAGDSYNEQFF. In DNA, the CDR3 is TGTGCCAGCAGTTTAGGGGCGGGGGACTCCTACAATGAGCAGTTCTTC.

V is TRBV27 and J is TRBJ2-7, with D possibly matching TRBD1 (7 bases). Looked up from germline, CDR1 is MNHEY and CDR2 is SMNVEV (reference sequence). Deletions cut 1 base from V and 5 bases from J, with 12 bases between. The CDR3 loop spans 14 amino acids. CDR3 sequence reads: CASSLLGGGHEQYF. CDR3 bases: TGTGCCAGCAGTTTATTAGGAGGGGGCCACGAGCAGTACTTC.

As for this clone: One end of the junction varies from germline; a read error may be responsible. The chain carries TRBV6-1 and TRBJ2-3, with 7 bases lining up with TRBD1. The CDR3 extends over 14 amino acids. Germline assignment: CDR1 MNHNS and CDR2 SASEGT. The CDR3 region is CASSEERPGQTQYF. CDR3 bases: TGTGCCAGCAGCGAAGAAAGACCGGGACAGACGCAGTATTTT.

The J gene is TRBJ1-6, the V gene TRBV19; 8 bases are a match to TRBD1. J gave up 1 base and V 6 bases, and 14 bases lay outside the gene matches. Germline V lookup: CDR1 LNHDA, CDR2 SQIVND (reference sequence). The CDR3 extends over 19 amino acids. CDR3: CASRLAGTGDTSYNSPLHF. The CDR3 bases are TGTGCCAGTAGGCTGGCAGGGACAGGAGATACATCCTATAATTCACCCCTCCACTTT.

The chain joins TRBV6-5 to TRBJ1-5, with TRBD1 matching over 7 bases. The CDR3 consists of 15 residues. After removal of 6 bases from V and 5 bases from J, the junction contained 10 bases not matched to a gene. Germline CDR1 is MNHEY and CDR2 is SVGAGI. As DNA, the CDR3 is TGTGCCAGCAGGATGGACAGGTGGAGTGATCAGCCCCAGCATTTT. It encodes CASRMDRWSDQPQHF.

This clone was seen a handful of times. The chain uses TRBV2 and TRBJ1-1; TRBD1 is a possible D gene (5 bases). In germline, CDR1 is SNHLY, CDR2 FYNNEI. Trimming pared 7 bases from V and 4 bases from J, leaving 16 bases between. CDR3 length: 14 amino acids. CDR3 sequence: CASKTRTTGTEAFF. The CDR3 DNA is TGTGCCAGCAAGACTCGGACAACGGGCACTGAAGCTTTCTTT.

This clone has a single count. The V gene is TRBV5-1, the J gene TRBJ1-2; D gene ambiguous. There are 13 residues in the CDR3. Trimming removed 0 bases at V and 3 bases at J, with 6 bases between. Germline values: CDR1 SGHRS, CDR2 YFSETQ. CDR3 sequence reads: CASSLDVYYGYTF. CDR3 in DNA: TGCGCCAGCAGCTTGGACGTCTACTATGGCTACACCTTC.

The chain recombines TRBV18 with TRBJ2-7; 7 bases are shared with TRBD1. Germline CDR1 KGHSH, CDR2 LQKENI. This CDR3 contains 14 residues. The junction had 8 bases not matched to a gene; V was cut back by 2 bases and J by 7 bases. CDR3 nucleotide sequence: TGTGCCAGCTCACCAAACAGGGGCGACGGGGAGCAGTACTTC. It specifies CASSPNRGDGEQYF.

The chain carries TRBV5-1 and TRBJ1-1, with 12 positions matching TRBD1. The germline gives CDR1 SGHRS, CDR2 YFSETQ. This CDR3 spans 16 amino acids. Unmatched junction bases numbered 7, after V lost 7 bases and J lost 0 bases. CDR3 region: CASSWGTGGLNTEAFF. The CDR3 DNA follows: TGCGCCAGCTCGTGGGGGACAGGGGGCTTGAACACTGAAGCTTTCTTT.

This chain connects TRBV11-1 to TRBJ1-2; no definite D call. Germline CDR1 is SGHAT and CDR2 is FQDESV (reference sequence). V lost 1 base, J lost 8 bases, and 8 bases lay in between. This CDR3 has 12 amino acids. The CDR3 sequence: CASSLGGGGYTF. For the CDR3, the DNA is TGTGCCAGCAGCTTAGGGGGAGGAGGCTACACCTTC.

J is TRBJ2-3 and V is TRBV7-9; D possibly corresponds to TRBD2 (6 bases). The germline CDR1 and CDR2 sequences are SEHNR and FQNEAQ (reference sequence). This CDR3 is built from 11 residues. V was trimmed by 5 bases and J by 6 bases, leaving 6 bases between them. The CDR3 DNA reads TGTGCCAGCAGCGGGGGGGATACGCAGTATTTT. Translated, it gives CASSGGDTQYF.

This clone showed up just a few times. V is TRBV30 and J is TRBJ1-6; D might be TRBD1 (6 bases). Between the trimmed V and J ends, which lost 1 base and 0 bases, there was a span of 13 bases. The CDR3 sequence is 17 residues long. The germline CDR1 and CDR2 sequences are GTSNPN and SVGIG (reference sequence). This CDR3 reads CAWSDGGASSYNSPLHF. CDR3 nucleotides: TGTGCCTGGAGTGATGGGGGGGCCAGCTCCTATAATTCACCCCTCCACTTT.

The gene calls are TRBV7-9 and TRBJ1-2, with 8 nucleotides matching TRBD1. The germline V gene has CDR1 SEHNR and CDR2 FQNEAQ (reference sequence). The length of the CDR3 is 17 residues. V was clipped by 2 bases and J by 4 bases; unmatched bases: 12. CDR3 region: CASSLRGPGQGGYGYTF. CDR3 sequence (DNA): TGTGCCAGCAGCTTACGGGGCCCTGGACAGGGCGGCTATGGCTACACCTTC.

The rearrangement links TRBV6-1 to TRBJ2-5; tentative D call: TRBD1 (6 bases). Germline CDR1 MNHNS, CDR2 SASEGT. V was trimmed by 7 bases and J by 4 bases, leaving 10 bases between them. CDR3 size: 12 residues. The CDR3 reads CASKDSVETQYF. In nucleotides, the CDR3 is TGTGCCAGCAAGGACAGCGTAGAGACCCAGTACTTC.

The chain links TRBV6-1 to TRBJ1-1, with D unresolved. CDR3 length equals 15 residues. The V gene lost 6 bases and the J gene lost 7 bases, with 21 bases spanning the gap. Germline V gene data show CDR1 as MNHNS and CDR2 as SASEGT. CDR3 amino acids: CASSPMRLSAGEAFF. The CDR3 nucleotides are TGTGCCAGCAGCCCGATGCGTTTGAGCGCCGGTGAAGCTTTCTTT.

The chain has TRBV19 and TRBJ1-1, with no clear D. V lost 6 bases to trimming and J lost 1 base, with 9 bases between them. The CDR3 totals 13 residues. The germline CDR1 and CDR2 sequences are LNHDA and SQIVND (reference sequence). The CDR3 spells CASSRTGNTEAFF. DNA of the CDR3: TGTGCCAGTAGCCGGACTGGGAACACTGAAGCTTTCTTT. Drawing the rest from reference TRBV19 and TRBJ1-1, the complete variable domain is DGGITQSPKYLFRKEGQNVTLSCEQNLNHDAMYWYRQDPGQGLRLIYYSQIVNDFQKGDIAEGYSVSREKKESFPLTVTSAQKNPTAFYLCASSRTGNTEAFFGQGTRLTVV.

CDR3 loop: CASSYDRARTIYF. In DNA form, the CDR3 reads TGTGCCAGCAGTTACGACAGGGCGAGGACCATATATTTT. The chain joins TRBV6-5 to TRBJ1-3; 7 bases map to TRBD1. After removal of 2 bases from V and 10 bases from J, the junction contained 5 bases not matched to a gene. CDR1 and CDR2 from the germline V gene are MNHEY and SVGAGI. The CDR3 sequence is 13 residues long.

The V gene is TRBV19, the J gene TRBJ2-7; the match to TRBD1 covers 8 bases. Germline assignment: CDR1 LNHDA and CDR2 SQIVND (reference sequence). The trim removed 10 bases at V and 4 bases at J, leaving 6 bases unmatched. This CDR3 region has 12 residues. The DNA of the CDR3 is TGTGCCACATCTACAGGGGGGTACGAGCAGTACTTC. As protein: CATSTGGYEQYF. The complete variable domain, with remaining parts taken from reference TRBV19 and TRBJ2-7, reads DGGITQSPKYLFRKEGQNVTLSCEQNLNHDAMYWYRQDPGQGLRLIYYSQIVNDFQKGDIAEGYSVSREKKESFPLTVTSAQKNPTAFYLCATSTGGYEQYFGPGTRLTVT.

The CDR3 DNA sequence: TGTGCCAGCAGCGTAGTGATACAGGGTTCCTACAATGAGCAGTTCTTC. Translating gives CASSVVIQGSYNEQFF. The genes are TRBV9 and TRBJ2-1, with D possibly matching TRBD1 (6 bases). Trimming left V 0 bases short and J 1 base short, with 11 bases between. This CDR3 is 16 amino acids long. Germline CDR1 and CDR2: SGDLS and YYNGEE.

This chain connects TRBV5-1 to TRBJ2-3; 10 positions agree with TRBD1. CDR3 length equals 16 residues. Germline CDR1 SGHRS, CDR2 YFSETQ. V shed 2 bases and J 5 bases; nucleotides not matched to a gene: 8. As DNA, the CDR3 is TGCGCCAGCAGCTTAGGAGACAGGGGGCGCAAAGATACGCAGTATTTT. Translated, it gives CASSLGDRGRKDTQYF.

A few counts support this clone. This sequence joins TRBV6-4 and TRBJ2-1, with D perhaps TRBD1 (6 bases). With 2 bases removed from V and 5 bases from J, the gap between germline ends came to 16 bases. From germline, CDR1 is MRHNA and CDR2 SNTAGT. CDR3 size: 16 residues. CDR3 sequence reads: CASSDNRQARHNEQFF. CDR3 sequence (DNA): TGTGCCAGCAGTGACAATAGACAGGCCCGCCACAATGAGCAGTTCTTC.

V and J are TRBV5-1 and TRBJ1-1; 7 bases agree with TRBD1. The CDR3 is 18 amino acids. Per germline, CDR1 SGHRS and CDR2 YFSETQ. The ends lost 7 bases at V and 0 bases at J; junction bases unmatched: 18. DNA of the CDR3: TGCGCCAGCCGCCACTTGCTCGCGACAGGGTCCATGAACACTGAAGCTTTCTTT. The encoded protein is CASRHLLATGSMNTEAFF.

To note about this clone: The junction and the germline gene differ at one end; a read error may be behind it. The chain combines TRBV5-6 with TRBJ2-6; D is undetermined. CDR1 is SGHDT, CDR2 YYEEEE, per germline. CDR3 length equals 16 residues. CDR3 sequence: CASTLWQISGANVLTF. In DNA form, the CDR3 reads TGTGCCAGCACCTTGTGGCAAATATCTGGGGCCAACGTCCTGACTTTC.